This T cell receptor (beta chain) is from a study of blood T cell repertoires in COVID-19. J lost 1 base, V lost 0 bases, and 6 bases had no gene match. Germline assignment: CDR1 MNHEY and CDR2 SVGEGT. The CDR3 contains 19 residues. Only a few counts were recorded for this clone. Generated by immunoSEQ multiplex PCR, the TCRdb table keeps only in-frame clones and is missing some. The repertoire holds about 130,000 clones, with about 87% as singletons. Sequences were obtained from peripheral blood. This clonotype originated in a woman in her fifties or sixties with acute or convalescent COVID-19. The chain uses TRBV6-2 or TRBV6-3 and TRBJ2-1, with TRBD2 identical over 13 bases. The CDR3 sequence is CASSYSPALAGGSYNEQFF. CDR3 DNA sequence: TGTGCCAGCAGTTACTCTCCGGCACTAGCGGGAGGGTCCTACAATGAGCAGTTCTTC.